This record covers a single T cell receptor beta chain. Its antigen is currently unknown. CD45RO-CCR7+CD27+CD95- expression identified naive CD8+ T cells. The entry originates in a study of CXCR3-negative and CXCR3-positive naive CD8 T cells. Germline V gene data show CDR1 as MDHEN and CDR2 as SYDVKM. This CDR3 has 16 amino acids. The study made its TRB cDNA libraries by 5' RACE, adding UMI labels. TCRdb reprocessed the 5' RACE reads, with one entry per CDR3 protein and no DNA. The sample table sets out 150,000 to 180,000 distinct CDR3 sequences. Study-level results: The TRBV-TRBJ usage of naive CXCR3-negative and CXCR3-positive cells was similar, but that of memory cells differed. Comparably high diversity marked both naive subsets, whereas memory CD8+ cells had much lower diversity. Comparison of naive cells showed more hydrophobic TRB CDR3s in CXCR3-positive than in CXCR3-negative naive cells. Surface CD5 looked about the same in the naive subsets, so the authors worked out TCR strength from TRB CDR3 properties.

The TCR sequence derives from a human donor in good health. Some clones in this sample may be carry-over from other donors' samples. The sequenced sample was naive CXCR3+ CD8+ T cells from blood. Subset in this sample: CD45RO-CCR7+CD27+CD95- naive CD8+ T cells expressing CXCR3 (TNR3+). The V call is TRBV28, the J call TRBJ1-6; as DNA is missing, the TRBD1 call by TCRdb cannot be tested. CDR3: CASSTDRDSYNSPLHF.